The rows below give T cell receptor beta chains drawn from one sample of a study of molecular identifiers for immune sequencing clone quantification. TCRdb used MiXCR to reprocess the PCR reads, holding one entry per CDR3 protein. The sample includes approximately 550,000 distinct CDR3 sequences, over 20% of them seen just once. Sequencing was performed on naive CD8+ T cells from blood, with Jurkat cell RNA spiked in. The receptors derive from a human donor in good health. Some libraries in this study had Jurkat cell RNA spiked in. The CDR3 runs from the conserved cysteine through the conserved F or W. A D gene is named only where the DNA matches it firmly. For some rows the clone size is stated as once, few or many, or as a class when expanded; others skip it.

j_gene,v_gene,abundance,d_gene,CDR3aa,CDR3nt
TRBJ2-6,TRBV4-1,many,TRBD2,CASSQLAGVSGANVLTF,TGCGCCAGCAGTCAACTAGCGGGGGTCTCTGGGGCCAACGTCCTGACTTTC
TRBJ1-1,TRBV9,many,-,CASSVVPENTEAFF,TGTGCCAGCAGCGTAGTCCCAGAGAACACTGAAGCTTTCTTT
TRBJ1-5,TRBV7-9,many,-,CASSLEGPYSNQPQHF,TGTGCCAGCTCCCTCGAGGGCCCCTATAGCAATCAGCCCCAGCATTTT
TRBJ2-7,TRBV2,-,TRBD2,CASTAGGSYEQYF,TGTGCCAGCACAGCGGGGGGGTCCTACGAGCAGTACTTC
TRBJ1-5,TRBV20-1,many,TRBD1,CSARDRDRTKFNQPQHF,TGCAGTGCTAGAGACCGGGACAGAACGAAATTCAATCAGCCCCAGCATTTT
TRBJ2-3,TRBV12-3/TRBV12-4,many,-,CASSTLVPPDTQYF,TGTGCCAGCAGTACACTAGTCCCCCCAGATACGCAGTATTTT
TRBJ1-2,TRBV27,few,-,CASSLLSGDHYGYTF,TGTGCCAGCAGTTTATTATCGGGGGACCACTATGGCTACACCTTC
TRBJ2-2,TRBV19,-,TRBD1,CASSPGTGEMAGELFF,TGTGCCAGTAGTCCCGGGACAGGGGAAATGGCCGGGGAGCTGTTTTTT
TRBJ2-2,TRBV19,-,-,CASSIMDIASGELFF,TGTGCCAGTAGTATTATGGATATCGCTTCCGGGGAGCTGTTTTTT
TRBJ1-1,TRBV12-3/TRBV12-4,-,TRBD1,CASSPPWGQTNTEAFF,TGTGCCAGCAGCCCTCCCTGGGGACAGACGAACACTGAAGCTTTCTTT
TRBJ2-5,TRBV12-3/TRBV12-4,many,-,CASSDSRVGAGETQYF,TGTGCCAGCAGTGACTCCAGGGTGGGGGCTGGAGAGACCCAGTACTTC
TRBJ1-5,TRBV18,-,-,CASSPLVRVEGPQHF,TGTGCCAGCTCACCACTGGTTCGGGTTGAGGGGCCCCAGCATTTT
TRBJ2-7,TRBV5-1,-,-,CASSVALGRDSYEQCF,TGCGCCAGCAGCGTAGCCTTAGGGCGGGACTCCTACGAGCAGTGCTTC
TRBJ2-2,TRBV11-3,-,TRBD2,CASSPRTSGANTGELFF,TGTGCCAGCAGCCCTCGGACTAGCGGGGCGAACACCGGGGAGCTGTTTTTT
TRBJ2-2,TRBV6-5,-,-,CASSTGRPNTGELFF,TGTGCCAGCAGCACGGGACGGCCGAACACCGGGGAGCTGTTTTTT
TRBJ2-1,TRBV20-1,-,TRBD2,CSAQPLAGVYEQFF,TGCAGTGCGCAGCCACTAGCGGGAGTTTATGAGCAGTTCTTC
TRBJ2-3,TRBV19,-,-,CASTPGTWSTDTQYF,TGTGCCAGTACCCCAGGGACGTGGAGCACAGATACGCAGTATTTT
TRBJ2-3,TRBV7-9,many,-,CASSLPAGYTQYF,TGTGCCAGCAGCTTACCTGCAGGGTATACGCAGTATTTT
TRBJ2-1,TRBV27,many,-,CASTLGGLNEQFF,TGTGCCAGCACTCTGGGGGGTCTCAATGAGCAGTTCTTC
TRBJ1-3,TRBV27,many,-,CASSLFGGSGNTIYF,TGTGCCAGCAGTTTATTTGGGGGTTCTGGAAACACCATATATTTT
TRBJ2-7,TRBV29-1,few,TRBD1,CSVGQGSYEQYF,TGCAGCGTTGGACAGGGTTCCTACGAGCAGTACTTC
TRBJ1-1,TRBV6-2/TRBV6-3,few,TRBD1,CASAISRQGVNTEAFF,TGTGCCAGCGCTATCTCCCGACAGGGAGTGAACACTGAAGCTTTCTTT
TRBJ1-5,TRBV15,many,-,CATSRDRGVTQPQHF,TGTGCCACCAGCAGAGACCGCGGGGTTACTCAGCCCCAGCATTTT